The 21 T cell receptor beta chains below all came from one sample that was sequenced in a study of cytomegalovirus exposure and HLA in healthy donors. Vbeta (60) and Jbeta (13) primers were used in the PCR. Sequenced by immunoSEQ multiplex PCR; TCRdb stores in-frame clones only, minus some. The sample lists more than 85,000 clones, approximately 63% seen once, with roughly 6.7% in the top ten. Sequenced material: PBMCs. The source is a woman younger than 45 in good health and CMV-seronegative.

The rearrangement uses TRBV12-5 and TRBJ2-2; maybe TRBD2 (6 bases). The V gene lost 8 bases and the J gene lost 0 bases, with 16 bases spanning the gap. This CDR3 contains 16 residues. Germline V gene sequence: CDR1 LGHNT, CDR2 FRNRAP. The DNA for the CDR3 is TGTGCTAGTTGGGGTAGCGGAACCGCGAACACCGGGGAGCTGTTTTTT. It translates to CASWGSGTANTGELFF.

This clone was found once. The CDR3 spells CASSQESGQPYSAQHF. In nucleotides, the CDR3 is TGCGCCAGCAGCCAAGAATCAGGACAGCCCTATTCGGCCCAGCATTTT. J is TRBJ1-5 and V is TRBV4-3; a possible D gene is TRBD1 (6 bases). CDR1 and CDR2 from the germline V gene are LGHNA and YSLEER. V lost 0 bases and J 11 bases, leaving 20 bases between the germline ends. The CDR3 totals 16 residues.

Only a few counts were recorded for this clone. This chain connects TRBV5-6 to TRBJ1-3; 7 bases match TRBD1. The junction had 8 bases not matched to a gene; V was cut back by 4 bases and J by 4 bases. The CDR3 has 15 amino acids. Germline CDR1 reads SGHDT; CDR2 reads YYEEEE. The chain's CDR3 is CASSIKGAFGNTIYF. The CDR3 DNA follows: TGTGCCAGCAGCATAAAGGGGGCGTTCGGAAACACCATATATTTT.

The V gene is TRBV6-1, the J gene TRBJ2-7; TRBD1 might be the D (6 bases). This CDR3 region has 14 residues. Trimming took off 6 bases at V and 6 bases at J, with 18 bases between the two ends. CDR1 and CDR2 (germline): MNHNS, SASEGT. In nucleotides, the CDR3 is TGTGCCAGCAGCCCAATACCGGGACAACCCGAGCAGTACTTC. Its translation is CASSPIPGQPEQYF.

The chain couples TRBV10-2 to TRBJ2-3; 8 nucleotides line up with TRBD2. CDR1 and CDR2 from the germline V gene are WSHSY and SAAADI. This CDR3 is 15 amino acids long. V shed 6 bases, J shed 0 bases, and the junction held 5 bases outside the gene matches. CDR3 protein: CASSETSASTDTQYF. The CDR3, as DNA: TGCGCCAGCAGCGAGACTAGCGCAAGCACAGATACGCAGTATTTT.

This chain joins TRBV12-5 and TRBJ2-2; D is perhaps TRBD2 (7 bases). This CDR3 has 16 amino acids. Trimming stripped 2 bases from V and 7 bases from J, with 17 bases between. In germline, CDR1 is LGHNT, CDR2 FRNRAP. The CDR3 protein is CASGLTGGPGSGELFF. CDR3 coding DNA: TGTGCTAGTGGTTTGACCGGGGGGCCGGGAAGCGGGGAGCTGTTTTTT.

This clone was detected a few times. The sample carries other DNA sequences with the same CDR3. J is TRBJ2-7 and V is TRBV28; tentative D call: TRBD1 (5 bases). The CDR3 runs 16 residues. CDR1 and CDR2 from the germline V gene are MDHEN and SYDVKM. V lost 4 bases and J 4 bases, leaving 20 bases between the germline ends. CDR3 region: CASSSSGSSGLYEQYF. The CDR3 DNA reads as TGTGCCAGCAGTTCTTCAGGATCGTCAGGGTTGTACGAGCAGTACTTC. Based on the CDR3 plus reference TRBV28 and TRBJ2-7, the full variable domain is DVKVTQSSRYLVKRTGEKVFLECVQDMDHENMFWYRQDPGLGLRLIYFSYDVKMKEKGDIPEGYSVSREKKERFSLILESASTNQTSMYLCASSSSGSSGLYEQYFGPGTRLTVT.

The chain joins TRBV9 to TRBJ2-3, with 8 bases fitting TRBD2. Germline V gene lookup returns CDR1 SGDLS and CDR2 YYNGEE. The V segment lost 3 bases and the J segment 0 bases; nucleotides outside the gene matches: 3. This CDR3 spans 15 amino acids. Written as DNA, the CDR3 is TGTGCCAGCAGCGGGAGCGGGAGCAGCACAGATACGCAGTATTTT. Translated: CASSGSGSSTDTQYF.

The chain has TRBV7-2 and TRBJ1-2; D is uncertain. This CDR3 region has 15 residues. Trimming removed 5 bases at V and 4 bases at J, with 17 bases between. In germline, CDR1 is SGHTA, CDR2 FQGNSA. The CDR3 DNA reads as TGTGCCAGCAGCGACGGGGTGGGCACCCTCTATGGCTACACCTTC. This gives the protein CASSDGVGTLYGYTF.

The gene calls are TRBV7-8 and TRBJ1-2, with 10 bases fitting TRBD1. The CDR3 has 15 amino acids. CDR1 is SGHVS and CDR2 is FQNEAQ in the germline V gene. Trimming at V came to 4 bases and at J to 8 bases, leaving 10 bases not matched to a gene. This chain's CDR3 is CASSSNSDRGRGYTF. The CDR3 DNA is TGTGCCAGCAGCTCAAACTCGGACAGGGGGAGAGGCTACACCTTC.

The V and J genes are TRBV28 and TRBJ2-7; TRBD2 matches at 15 bases. This CDR3 is built from 16 residues. Germline loops: CDR1 MDHEN, CDR2 SYDVKM. V shed 4 bases, J shed 2 bases, and the junction held 3 bases outside the gene matches. This CDR3 is CASSSRTSGRAYEQYF. The CDR3 DNA reads as TGTGCCAGCAGTTCACGGACTAGCGGGAGGGCCTACGAGCAGTACTTC.

This clone was recorded a few times. The rearrangement joins TRBV7-2 to TRBJ1-1; D unclear. V was cut by 2 bases and J by 4 bases, with 23 bases left in between. The CDR3 is made up of 18 amino acids. Germline-derived CDR1 and CDR2 are SGHTA and FQGNSA. As DNA, the CDR3 is TGTGCCAGCAGCTTAACCCCCCCGGACCTTTGGGGAGGCACTGAAGCTTTCTTT. Amino acid sequence: CASSLTPPDLWGGTEAFF.

This chain uses TRBV6-5 with TRBJ1-1; no firm D call. Trimming took 0 bases from V and 5 from J, leaving 13 bases between them. CDR3 length: 15 amino acids. Germline V CDR1 and CDR2: MNHEY, SVGAGI. The CDR3 loop reads CASSYSLRSGTEAFF. The CDR3 nucleotides read TGTGCCAGCAGTTACTCGCTGAGGTCGGGAACTGAAGCTTTCTTT.

V and J are TRBV27 and TRBJ1-2; D gene unclear. The germline gives CDR1 MNHEY, CDR2 SMNVEV (reference sequence). The CDR3 is made up of 13 amino acids. V was trimmed by 3 bases and J by 6 bases, leaving 11 bases between them. The CDR3 bases are TGTGCCAGCAGTTTGACGGGGTTACATGGCTACACCTTC. This encodes CASSLTGLHGYTF.

The chain recombines TRBV27 with TRBJ2-1; D remains ambiguous. V shed 6 bases and J shed 6 bases, with 9 bases lying between them. Germline V gene data show CDR1 as MNHEY and CDR2 as SMNVEV (reference sequence). The CDR3 consists of 12 residues. The CDR3 is CASRNFGNEQFF. The CDR3 DNA reads TGTGCCAGCAGAAACTTCGGCAATGAGCAGTTCTTC.

The V and J genes are TRBV27 and TRBJ1-2, with TRBD1 as a possible D gene (5 bases). V gave up 2 bases and J gave up 5 bases, with 18 bases separating them. The CDR3 loop spans 16 amino acids. Germline CDR1 and CDR2: MNHEY and SMNVEV (reference sequence). Here the CDR3 reads CASSLTPGRVGYGYTF. CDR3 DNA sequence: TGTGCCAGCAGTTTAACCCCCGGCAGGGTGGGTTATGGCTACACCTTC.

This clone was recorded only once. The chain links TRBV6-7 to TRBJ2-3, with 7 bases identical to TRBD2. TRBV6-7 is classed as an ORF, of uncertain function. This CDR3 is 19 amino acids long. The junction had 19 bases not matched to a gene; V was cut back by 5 bases and J by 2 bases. This chain's CDR3 is CASSPSSRMGGDITDTQYF. CDR3 in DNA: TGTGCCAGCAGTCCGTCCTCCCGGATGGGAGGGGATATCACAGATACGCAGTATTTT.

The chain employs TRBV28 and TRBJ2-3, with D perhaps TRBD2 (6 bases). Trimming took off 2 bases at V and 10 bases at J, with 28 bases between the two ends. This CDR3 contains 18 residues. From germline, CDR1 is MDHEN and CDR2 SYDVKM. The CDR3 coding sequence is TGTGCCAGCAGTTTAGGCCTGACCCGGGACTTCTACTTCGTGGCGCAGTATTTT. It encodes CASSLGLTRDFYFVAQYF.

This clone came up once. The genes are TRBV5-1 and TRBJ2-3, with 13 bases matching TRBD2. This CDR3 has 14 residues. V was clipped by 2 bases and J by 8 bases; unmatched bases: 2. Germline CDR1 reads SGHRS; CDR2 reads YFSETQ. In nucleotides, the CDR3 is TGCGCCAGCAGCTTCGGACTAGCGGGAGCTACGCAGTATTTT. Amino acids: CASSFGLAGATQYF.

Note on this clone: Germline and junction disagree at one end, which may indicate a read error. V usage is TRBV6-6 and J usage is TRBJ2-5, with 8 bases matching TRBD2. This CDR3 spans 13 amino acids. Germline-derived CDR1 and CDR2 are MNHNY and SVGAGI (reference sequence). The DNA of the CDR3 is TGTGCCGGCAGCCGGACTAGCCGGGAGACCCAGTACTTC. This sequence encodes CAGSRTSRETQYF.

This clone was seen a handful of times. The gene calls are TRBV5-4 and TRBJ2-7, with unresolved D. The CDR3 runs 11 residues. CDR1 and CDR2 from the germline V gene are SGHNT and YYREEE (reference sequence). Between the trimmed V and J ends, which lost 2 bases and 3 bases, there was a span of 3 bases. The CDR3 DNA sequence: TGTGCCAGCAGCTTCGGCTACGAGCAGTACTTC. Protein product: CASSFGYEQYF.